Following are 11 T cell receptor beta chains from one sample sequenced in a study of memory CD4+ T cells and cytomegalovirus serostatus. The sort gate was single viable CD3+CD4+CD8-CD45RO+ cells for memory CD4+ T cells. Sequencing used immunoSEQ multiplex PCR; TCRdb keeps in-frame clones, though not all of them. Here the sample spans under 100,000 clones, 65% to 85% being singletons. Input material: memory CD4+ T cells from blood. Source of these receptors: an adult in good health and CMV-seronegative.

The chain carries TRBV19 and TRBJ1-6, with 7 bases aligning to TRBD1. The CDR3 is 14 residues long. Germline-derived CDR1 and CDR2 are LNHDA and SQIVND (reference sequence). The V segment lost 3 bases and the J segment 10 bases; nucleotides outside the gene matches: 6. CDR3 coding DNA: TGTGCCAGTAGTATGGACAGGATGGCGTCACCCCTCCACTTT. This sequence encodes CASSMDRMASPLHF.

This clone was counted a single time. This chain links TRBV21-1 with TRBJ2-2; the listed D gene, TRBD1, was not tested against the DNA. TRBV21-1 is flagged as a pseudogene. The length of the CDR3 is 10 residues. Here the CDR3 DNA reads TGTGCCTTTCAGGGTTCGGAGCTGTTTTTT. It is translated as CAFQGSELFF.

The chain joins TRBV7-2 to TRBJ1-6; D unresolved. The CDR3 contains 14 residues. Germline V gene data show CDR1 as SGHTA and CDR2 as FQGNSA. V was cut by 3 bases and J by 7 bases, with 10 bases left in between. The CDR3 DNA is TGTGCCAGCAGCTTCGAGGTGGGGAATTCACCCCTCCACTTT. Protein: CASSFEVGNSPLHF.

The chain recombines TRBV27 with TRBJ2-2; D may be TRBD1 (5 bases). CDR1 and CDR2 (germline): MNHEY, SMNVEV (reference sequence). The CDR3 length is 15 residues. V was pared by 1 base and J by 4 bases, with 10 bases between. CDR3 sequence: CASSLWQGVTGELFF. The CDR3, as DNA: TGTGCCAGCAGTTTATGGCAGGGTGTCACCGGGGAGCTGTTTTTT.

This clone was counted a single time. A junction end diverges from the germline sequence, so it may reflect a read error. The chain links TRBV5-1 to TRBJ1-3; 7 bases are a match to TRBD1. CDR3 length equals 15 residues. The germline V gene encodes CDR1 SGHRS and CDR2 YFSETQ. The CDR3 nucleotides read TGTGCCAGCAGCCCCCAGGGGGGATGGGGAAACACCATATATTTT. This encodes CASSPQGGWGNTIYF.

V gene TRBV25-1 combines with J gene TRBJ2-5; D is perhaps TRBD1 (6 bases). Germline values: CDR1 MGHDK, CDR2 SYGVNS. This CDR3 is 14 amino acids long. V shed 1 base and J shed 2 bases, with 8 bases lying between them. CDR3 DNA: TGTGCCAGCAGTGAATTTGGACAGCAAGAGACCCAGTACTTC. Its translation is CASSEFGQQETQYF.

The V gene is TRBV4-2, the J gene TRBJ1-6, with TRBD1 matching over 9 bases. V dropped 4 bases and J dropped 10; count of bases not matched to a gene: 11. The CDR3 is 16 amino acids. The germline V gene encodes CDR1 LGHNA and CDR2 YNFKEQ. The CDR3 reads CASSLIATGGASPLHF. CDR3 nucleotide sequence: TGTGCCAGCAGCCTTATCGCTACAGGGGGCGCATCACCCCTCCACTTT.

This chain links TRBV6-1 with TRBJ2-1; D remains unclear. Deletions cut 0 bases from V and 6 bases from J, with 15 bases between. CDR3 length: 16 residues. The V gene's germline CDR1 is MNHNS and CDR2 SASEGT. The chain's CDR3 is CASSEAQYGSGNEQFF. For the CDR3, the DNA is TGTGCCAGCAGTGAAGCGCAATATGGATCCGGCAATGAGCAGTTCTTC.

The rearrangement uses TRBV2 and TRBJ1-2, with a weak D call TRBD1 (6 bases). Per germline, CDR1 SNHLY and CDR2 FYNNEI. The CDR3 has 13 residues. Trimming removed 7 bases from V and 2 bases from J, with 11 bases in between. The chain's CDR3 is CASTSQGNYGYTF. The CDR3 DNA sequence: TGTGCCAGCACATCTCAGGGGAACTATGGCTACACCTTC. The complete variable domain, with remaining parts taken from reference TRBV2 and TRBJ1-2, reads EPEVTQTPSHQVTQMGQEVILRCVPISNHLYFYWYRQILGQKVEFLVSFYNNEISEKSEIFDDQFSVERPDGSNFTLKIRSTKLEDSAMYFCASTSQGNYGYTFGSGTRLTVV.

In nucleotides, the CDR3 is TGCGCCAGCAGCCTTCATCAAGGGGGTCAGCCCCAGCATTTT. Its translation: CASSLHQGGQPQHF. V usage is TRBV5-1 and J usage is TRBJ1-5, with D possibly being TRBD1 (6 bases). V dropped 4 bases and J dropped 6 bases, with 14 bases sitting between them. CDR1 is SGHRS and CDR2 is YFSETQ in the germline V gene. The CDR3 contains 14 residues.

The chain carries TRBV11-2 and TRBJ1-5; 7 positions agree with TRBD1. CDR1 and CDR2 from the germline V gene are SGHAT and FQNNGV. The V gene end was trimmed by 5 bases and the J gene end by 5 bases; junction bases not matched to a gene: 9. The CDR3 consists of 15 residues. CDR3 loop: CASSLSPRGDQPQHF. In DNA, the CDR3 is TGTGCCAGCAGCCTCAGTCCCAGGGGGGATCAGCCCCAGCATTTT.